This TCR beta chain was identified during a study of control samples from healthy donors and cancer patients (dated by TCRdb to the early 2020s). A note on this clone: Its antigen remains unidentified. Per-base quality was not reported, and no clone a single base away is much larger than it.

The library was obtained by the immunoSEQ multiplex PCR assay. TCRdb carries this immuneACCESS record with in-frame sequences only. Its versions omit some clonotypes, under half of them owing to an unresolved V gene in the studies checked, with the rest unexplained. This sample gives 90,000 to 110,000 clones in total; 75% to 90% of them show up just once. The top ten clones comprise 17% of the sample. This clonotype originated in a woman aged 50 to 60 in good health. Sample: blood.

The DNA sequence is TGTGCCAGCAGCGTAGCCCCCGGGGATTATGGCTACACCTTC. It is translated as CASSVAPGDYGYTF. The rearranged chain carries TRBV9 and TRBJ1-2; the D gene identity is not certain. The CDR3 covers 14 residues, taking in both the cysteine and the phenylalanine. CDR3 DNA is the only sequence kept; it has 42 bases, read in frame from the first base. CDR1 and CDR2 are read off the germline V gene as SGDLS and YYNGEE. Relative to germline, V is 0 bases shorter and J is 5 bases shorter, with 11 bases between their ends.